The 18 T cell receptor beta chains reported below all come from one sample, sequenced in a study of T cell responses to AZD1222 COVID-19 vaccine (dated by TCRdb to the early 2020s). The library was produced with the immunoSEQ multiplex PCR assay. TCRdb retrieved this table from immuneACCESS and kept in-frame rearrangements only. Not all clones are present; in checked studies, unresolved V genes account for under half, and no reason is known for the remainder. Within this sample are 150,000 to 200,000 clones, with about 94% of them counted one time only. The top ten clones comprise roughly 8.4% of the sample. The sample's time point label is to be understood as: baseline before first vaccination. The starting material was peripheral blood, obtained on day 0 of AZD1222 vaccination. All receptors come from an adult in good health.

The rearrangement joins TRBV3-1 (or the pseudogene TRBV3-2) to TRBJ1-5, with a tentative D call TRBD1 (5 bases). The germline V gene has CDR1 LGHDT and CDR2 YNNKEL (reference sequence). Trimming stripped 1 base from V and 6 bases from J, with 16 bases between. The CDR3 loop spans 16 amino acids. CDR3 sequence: CASSQVGGAGSQPQHF. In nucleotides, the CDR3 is TGTGCCAGCAGCCAAGTTGGTGGGGCGGGGAGTCAGCCCCAGCATTTT.

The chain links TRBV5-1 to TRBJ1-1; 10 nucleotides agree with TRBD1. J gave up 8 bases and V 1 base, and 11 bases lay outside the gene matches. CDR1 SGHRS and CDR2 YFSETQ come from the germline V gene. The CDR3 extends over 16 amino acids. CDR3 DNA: TGCGCCAGCAGCTTGTATGGGACAGGGGAGGCTTTGGAAGCTTTCTTT. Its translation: CASSLYGTGEALEAFF.

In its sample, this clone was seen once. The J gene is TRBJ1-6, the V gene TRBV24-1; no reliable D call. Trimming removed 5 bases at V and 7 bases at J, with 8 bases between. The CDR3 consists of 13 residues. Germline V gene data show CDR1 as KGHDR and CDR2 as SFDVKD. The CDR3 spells CATSAGFNSPLHF. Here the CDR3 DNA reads TGTGCCACCAGTGCGGGTTTCAATTCACCCCTCCACTTT.

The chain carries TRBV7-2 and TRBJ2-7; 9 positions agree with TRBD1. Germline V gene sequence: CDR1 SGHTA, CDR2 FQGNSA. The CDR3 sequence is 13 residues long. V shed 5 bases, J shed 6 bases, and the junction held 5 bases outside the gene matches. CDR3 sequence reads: CASSIQGAGEQYF. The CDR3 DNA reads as TGTGCCAGCAGCATACAGGGGGCGGGCGAGCAGTACTTC.

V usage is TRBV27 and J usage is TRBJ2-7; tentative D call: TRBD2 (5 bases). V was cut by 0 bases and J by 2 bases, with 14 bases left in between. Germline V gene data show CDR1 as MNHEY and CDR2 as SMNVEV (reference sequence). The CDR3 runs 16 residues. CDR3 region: CASSLSNPTGAYEQYF. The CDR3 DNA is TGTGCCAGCAGTTTATCAAACCCAACCGGGGCCTACGAGCAGTACTTC.

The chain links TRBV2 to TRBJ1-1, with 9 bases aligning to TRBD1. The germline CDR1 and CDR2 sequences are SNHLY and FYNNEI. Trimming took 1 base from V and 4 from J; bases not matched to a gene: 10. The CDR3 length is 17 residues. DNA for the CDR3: TGTGCCAGCAGTGAAGATGGAACCGGGACAGGGCCCACTGAAGCTTTCTTT. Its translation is CASSEDGTGTGPTEAFF.

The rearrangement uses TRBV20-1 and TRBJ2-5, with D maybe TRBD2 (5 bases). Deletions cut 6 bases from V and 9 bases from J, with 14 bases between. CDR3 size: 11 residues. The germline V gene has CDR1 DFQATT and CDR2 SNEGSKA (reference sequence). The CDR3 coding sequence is TGCAGTGCGGTTATCGGGGTGCCCCAGTACTTC. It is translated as CSAVIGVPQYF.

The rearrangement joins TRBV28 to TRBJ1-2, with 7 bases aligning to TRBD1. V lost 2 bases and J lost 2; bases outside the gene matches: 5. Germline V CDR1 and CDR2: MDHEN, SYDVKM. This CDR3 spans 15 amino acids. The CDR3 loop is CASSLGQEINYGYTF. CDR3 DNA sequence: TGTGCCAGCAGTTTAGGACAGGAAATAAACTATGGCTACACCTTC.

The CDR3 loop is CASSQFWQGKTKNIQYF. CDR3 nucleotides: TGTGCCAGCAGCCAATTTTGGCAGGGGAAGACCAAAAACATTCAGTACTTC. The V gene is TRBV3-1 (or the pseudogene TRBV3-2), the J gene TRBJ2-4; a weak D match, TRBD1 (6 bases). CDR3 length: 17 amino acids. Germline CDR1 and CDR2: LGHDT and YNNKEL (reference sequence). V lost 2 bases, J lost 2 bases, and 16 bases lay in between.

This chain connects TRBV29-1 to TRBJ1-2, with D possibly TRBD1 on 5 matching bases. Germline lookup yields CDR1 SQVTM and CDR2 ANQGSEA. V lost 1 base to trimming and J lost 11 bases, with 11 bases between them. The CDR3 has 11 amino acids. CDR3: CSVEVVYRYTF. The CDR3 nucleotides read TGCAGCGTTGAAGTAGTGTACAGGTACACCTTC.

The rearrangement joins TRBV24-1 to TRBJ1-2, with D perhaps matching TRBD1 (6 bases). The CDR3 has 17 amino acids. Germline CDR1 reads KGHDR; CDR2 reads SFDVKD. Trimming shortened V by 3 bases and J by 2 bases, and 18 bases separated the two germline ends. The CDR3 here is CATSDPRSDRLNYGYTF. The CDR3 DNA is TGTGCCACCAGTGATCCGCGGTCAGACAGGTTAAACTATGGCTACACCTTC.

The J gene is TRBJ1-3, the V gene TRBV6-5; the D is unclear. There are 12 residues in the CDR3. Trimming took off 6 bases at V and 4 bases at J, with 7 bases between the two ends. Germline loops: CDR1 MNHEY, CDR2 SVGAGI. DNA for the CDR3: TGTGCCAGCAGGTCCAGGGGAAACACCATATATTTT. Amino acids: CASRSRGNTIYF.

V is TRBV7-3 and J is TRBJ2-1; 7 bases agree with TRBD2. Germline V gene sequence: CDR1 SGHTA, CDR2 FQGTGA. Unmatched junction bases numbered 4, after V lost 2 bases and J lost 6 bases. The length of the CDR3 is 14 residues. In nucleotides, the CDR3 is TGTGCCAGCAGCTTACTTTCTAGCGGCAATGAGCAGTTCTTC. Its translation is CASSLLSSGNEQFF.

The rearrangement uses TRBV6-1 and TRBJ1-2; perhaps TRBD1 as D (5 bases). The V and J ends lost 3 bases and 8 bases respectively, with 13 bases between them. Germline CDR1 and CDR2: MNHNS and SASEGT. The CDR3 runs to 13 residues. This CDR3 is CASSEGTRGGYTF. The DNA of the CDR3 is TGTGCCAGCAGTGAGGGGACGAGGGGAGGCTACACCTTC.

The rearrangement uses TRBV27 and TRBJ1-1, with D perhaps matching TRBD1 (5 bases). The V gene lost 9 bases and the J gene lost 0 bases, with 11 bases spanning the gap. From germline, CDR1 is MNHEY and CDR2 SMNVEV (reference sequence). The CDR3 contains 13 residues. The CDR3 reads CASRGTLNTEAFF. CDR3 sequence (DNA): TGTGCCAGTAGGGGCACTTTGAACACTGAAGCTTTCTTT.

The CDR3 DNA reads TGCGCCAGCAGCCTCTCGACTAGCGGGAAAGGCGGGGAGACCCAGTACTTC. Amino acids: CASSLSTSGKGGETQYF. The rearrangement joins TRBV4-3 to TRBJ2-5; 11 bases align to TRBD2. The length of the CDR3 is 17 residues. Germline assignment: CDR1 LGHNA and CDR2 YSLEER. The V and J ends lost 4 bases and 5 bases, in that order; junction bases with no gene match: 12.

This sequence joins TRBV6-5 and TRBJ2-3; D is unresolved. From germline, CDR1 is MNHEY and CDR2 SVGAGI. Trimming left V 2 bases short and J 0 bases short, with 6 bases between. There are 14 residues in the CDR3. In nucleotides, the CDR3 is TGTGCCAGCAGTTACACCAGCAGCACAGATACGCAGTATTTT. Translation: CASSYTSSTDTQYF.

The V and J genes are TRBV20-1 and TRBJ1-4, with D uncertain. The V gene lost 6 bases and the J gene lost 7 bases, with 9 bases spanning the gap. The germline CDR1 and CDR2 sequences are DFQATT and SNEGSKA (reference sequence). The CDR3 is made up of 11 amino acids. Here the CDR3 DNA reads TGCAGTGCAACTCCGGGTGAAAAACTGTTTTTT. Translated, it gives CSATPGEKLFF.